These 10 T cell receptor beta chains share one sample of origin, sequenced in a study of T cells expressing NK-cell markers. TCRdb re-called the 5' RACE reads and gives one entry per CDR3 protein, without DNA. Seen in this sample are around 280,000 distinct CDR3 sequences; the ten most common clones hold about 0.39%. Sequencing was done on a sample of blood T cells: a sorted CD56 or NKG2C T cell subset, CD4+ or CD8+ T cells, or bulk PBMC T cells (not recorded which). These receptors were taken from a young man in good health.

This sequence joins TRBV20-1 and TRBJ2-3; TCRdb reports TRBD2, a call that lacks DNA to check it against. This CDR3 spans 15 amino acids. Germline V gene data show CDR1 as DFQATT and CDR2 as SNEGSKA (reference sequence). The CDR3 sequence: CSALPSAGGGDTQYF.

The chain links TRBV6-5 to TRBJ1-3; TCRdb picks TRBD1, but there is no DNA to check that call. Germline CDR1 MNHEY, CDR2 SVGAGI. The CDR3 is 14 residues long. The chain's CDR3 is CASSYGTGTNTIYF.

The chain links TRBV5-6 to TRBJ2-1; lacking DNA, the TRBD1 call made by TCRdb goes unchecked. Germline CDR1 reads SGHDT; CDR2 reads YYEEEE. The CDR3 extends over 13 amino acids. The CDR3 spells CASSFEDGGEQFF.

CDR3 sequence reads: CSAASIRGSNQPQHF. This chain uses TRBV20-1 with TRBJ1-5; TCRdb lists TRBD1, though no DNA is available to test this call. Germline-derived CDR1 and CDR2 are DFQATT and SNEGSKA (reference sequence). This CDR3 is built from 15 residues.

This sequence joins TRBV30 and TRBJ1-5. The CDR3 length is 14 residues. Per germline, CDR1 GTSNPN and CDR2 SVGIG (reference sequence). The CDR3 region is CAWSVGRDAQPQHF.

The rearrangement joins TRBV20-1 to TRBJ2-4. Germline V gene sequence: CDR1 DFQATT, CDR2 SNEGSKA (reference sequence). This CDR3 is 14 amino acids long. CDR3 protein: CSAPSSLAKNIQYF.

V is TRBV7-9 and J is TRBJ2-3. This CDR3 is 16 amino acids long. Germline assignment: CDR1 SEHNR and CDR2 FQNEAQ (reference sequence). The CDR3 is CASSLAGSGNTDTQYF.

The rearrangement joins TRBV12-3 or TRBV12-4 to TRBJ2-1; TCRdb designates TRBD2, a call that cannot be tested without DNA. The CDR3 sequence is 15 residues long. The CDR3 reads CASSLRTSGYNEQFF.

This chain connects TRBV9 to TRBJ2-1; TCRdb returns TRBD2, unconfirmable since there is no DNA. Germline V gene lookup returns CDR1 SGDLS and CDR2 YYNGEE. This CDR3 is 14 amino acids long. This CDR3 is CASSVLAGDNEQFF.

The rearrangement uses TRBV20-1 and TRBJ2-2; TCRdb calls TRBD1, which cannot be checked without DNA. The CDR3 has 14 residues. CDR1 is DFQATT and CDR2 is SNEGSKA in the germline V gene (reference sequence). The CDR3 protein is CSVSRTGGTGELFF.